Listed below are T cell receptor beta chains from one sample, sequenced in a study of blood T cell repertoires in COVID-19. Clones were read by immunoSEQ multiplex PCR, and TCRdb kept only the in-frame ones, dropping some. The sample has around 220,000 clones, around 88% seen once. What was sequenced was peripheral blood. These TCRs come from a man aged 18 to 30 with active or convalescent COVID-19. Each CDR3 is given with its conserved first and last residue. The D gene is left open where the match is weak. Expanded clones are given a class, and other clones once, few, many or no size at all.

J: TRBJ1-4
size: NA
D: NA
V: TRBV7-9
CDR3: CASSLAFGGDDEKLFF
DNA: TGTGCCAGCAGCTTAGCGTTCGGGGGTGACGATGAAAAACTGTTTTTT

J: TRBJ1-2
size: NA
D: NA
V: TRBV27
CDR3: CASKGGVYGYTF
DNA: TGTGCCAGCAAGGGGGGGGTCTATGGCTACACCTTC

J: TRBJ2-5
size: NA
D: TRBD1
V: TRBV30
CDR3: CASDPDRGIGETQYF
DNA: TGTGCCTCTGACCCGGACAGGGGGATTGGGGAGACCCAGTACTTC

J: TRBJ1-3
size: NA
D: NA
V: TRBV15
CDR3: CATSRRGGNTIYF
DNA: TGTGCCACCAGCAGACGGGGTGGAAACACCATATATTTT

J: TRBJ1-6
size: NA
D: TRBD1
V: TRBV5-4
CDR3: CASSLGQGRNSPLHF
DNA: TGTGCCAGCAGCCTGGGACAGGGGAGGAATTCACCCCTCCACTTT

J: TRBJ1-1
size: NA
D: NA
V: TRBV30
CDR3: CAWRGTGFPNTEAFF
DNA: TGTGCCTGGCGCGGTACCGGGTTCCCGAACACTGAAGCTTTCTTT

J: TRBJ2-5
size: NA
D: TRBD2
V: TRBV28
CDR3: CATSETTSGSMKTQYF
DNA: TGTGCCACCTCGGAGACCACTAGCGGGAGTATGAAGACCCAGTACTTC

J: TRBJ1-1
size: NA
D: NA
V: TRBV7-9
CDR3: CASSLEISRTEAFF
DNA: TGTGCCAGCAGCTTAGAGATCTCGAGGACTGAAGCTTTCTTT

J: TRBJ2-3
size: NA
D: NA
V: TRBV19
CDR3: CASSPWWEDLETDTQYF
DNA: TGTGCCAGTAGCCCCTGGTGGGAGGACTTGGAGACAGATACGCAGTATTTT

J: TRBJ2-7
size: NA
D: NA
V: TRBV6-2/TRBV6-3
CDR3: CASSYRRVYEQYF
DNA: TGTGCCAGCAGTTACAGGAGGGTCTACGAGCAGTACTTC

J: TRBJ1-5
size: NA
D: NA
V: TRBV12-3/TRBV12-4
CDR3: CASSFVSNQPQHF
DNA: TGTGCCAGCAGTTTCGTAAGCAATCAGCCCCAGCATTTT

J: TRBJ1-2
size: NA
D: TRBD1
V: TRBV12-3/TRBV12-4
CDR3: CASSGQGNYGYTF
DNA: TGTGCCAGCAGTGGACAGGGTAACTATGGCTACACCTTC

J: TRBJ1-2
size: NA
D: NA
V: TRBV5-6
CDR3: CASSLQTGRLSYTF
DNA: TGTGCCAGCAGCTTACAAACAGGTCGACTCAGCTACACCTTC

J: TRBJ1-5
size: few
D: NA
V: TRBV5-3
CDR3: CARNVTVSNQPQHF
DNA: TGTGCCAGAAACGTGACAGTTAGCAATCAGCCCCAGCATTTT

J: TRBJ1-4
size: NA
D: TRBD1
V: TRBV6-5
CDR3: CASRDRAISGEKLFF
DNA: TGTGCCAGCAGGGACAGGGCAATTAGCGGTGAAAAACTGTTTTTT

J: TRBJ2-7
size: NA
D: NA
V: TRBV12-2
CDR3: CASRFLEGSGRPIYAQYF
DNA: TGTGCAAGTCGCTTCCTGGAGGGTAGCGGGAGGCCGATCTACGCGCAGTACTTC

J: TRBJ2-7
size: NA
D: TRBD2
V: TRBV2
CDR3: CASSPTSGRRIEQYF
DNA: TGTGCCAGCAGCCCGACTAGCGGGAGACGGATCGAGCAGTACTTC

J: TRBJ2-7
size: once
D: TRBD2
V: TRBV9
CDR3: CASSVDPLAGVYEQYF
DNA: TGTGCCAGCAGCGTAGACCCACTAGCGGGAGTATACGAGCAGTACTTC

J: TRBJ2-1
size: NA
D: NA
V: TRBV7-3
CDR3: CASSPGTAQNEQFF
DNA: TGTGCCAGCAGCCCCGGGACTGCCCAGAATGAGCAGTTCTTC

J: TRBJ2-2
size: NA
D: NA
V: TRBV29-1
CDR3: CSAGRTTGELFF
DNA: TGCAGCGCTGGGAGGACTACCGGGGAGCTGTTTTTT

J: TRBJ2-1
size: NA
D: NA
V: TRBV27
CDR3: CASSFGRVYNEQFF
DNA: TGTGCCAGCAGTTTCGGGCGGGTCTACAATGAGCAGTTCTTC

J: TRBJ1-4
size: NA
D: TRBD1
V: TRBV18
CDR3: CASSPYGQGANEKLFF
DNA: TGTGCCAGCTCACCATACGGACAGGGGGCGAATGAAAAACTGTTTTTT

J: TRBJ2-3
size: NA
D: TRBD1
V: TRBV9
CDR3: CASSVATGESEDPRVGTDTQYF
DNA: TGTGCCAGCAGCGTAGCTACAGGGGAAAGTGAGGATCCCAGGGTAGGCACAGATACGCAGTATTTT

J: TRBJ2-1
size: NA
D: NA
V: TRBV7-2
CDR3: CASSLGRNNEQFF
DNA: TGTGCCAGCAGCTTAGGCAGGAACAATGAGCAGTTCTTC

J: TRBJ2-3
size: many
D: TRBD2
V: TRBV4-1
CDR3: CASSQVPLAGTDTQYF
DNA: TGCGCCAGCAGCCAAGTTCCCCTAGCGGGCACAGATACGCAGTATTTT

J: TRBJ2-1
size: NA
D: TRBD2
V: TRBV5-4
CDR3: CASSFGGLAAYNEQFF
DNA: TGTGCCAGCAGCTTTGGGGGACTAGCGGCCTACAATGAGCAGTTCTTC

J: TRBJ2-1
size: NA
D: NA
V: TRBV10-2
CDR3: CASSDGRWGGEQFF
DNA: TGCGCCAGCAGTGATGGAAGGTGGGGAGGTGAGCAGTTCTTC

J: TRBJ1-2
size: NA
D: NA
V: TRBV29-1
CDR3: CSVGDPGGGYTF
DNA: TGCAGCGTTGGCGACCCCGGAGGGGGCTACACCTTC

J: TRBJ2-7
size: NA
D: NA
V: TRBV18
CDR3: CASSQQGYEQYF
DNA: TGTGCCAGCTCACAACAGGGCTACGAGCAGTACTTC

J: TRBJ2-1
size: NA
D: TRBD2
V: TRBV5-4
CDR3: CASSPGGASGVRTEQFF
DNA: TGTGCCAGCAGCCCGGGGGGGGCTAGCGGGGTGCGGACTGAGCAGTTCTTC

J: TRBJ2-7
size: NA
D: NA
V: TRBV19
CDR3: CASSGISYEQYF
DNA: TGTGCCAGTAGTGGCATCTCGTACGAGCAGTACTTC

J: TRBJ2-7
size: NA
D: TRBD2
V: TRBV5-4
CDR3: CASSDTGLAGALGEQYF
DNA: TGTGCCAGCAGCGATACGGGACTAGCGGGAGCGCTTGGCGAGCAGTACTTC

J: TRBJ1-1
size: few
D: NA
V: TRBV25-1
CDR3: CASRTGNTEAFF
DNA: TGTGCCAGCAGAACCGGGAACACTGAAGCTTTCTTT

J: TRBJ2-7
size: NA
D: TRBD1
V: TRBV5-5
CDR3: CASSPGTGVSYEQYF
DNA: TGTGCCAGCAGCCCGGGGACAGGCGTCTCCTACGAGCAGTACTTC

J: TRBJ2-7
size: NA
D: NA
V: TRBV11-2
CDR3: CASSLVGTPPLISYEQYF
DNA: TGTGCCAGCAGCTTAGTCGGGACACCTCCACTTATCTCCTACGAGCAGTACTTC

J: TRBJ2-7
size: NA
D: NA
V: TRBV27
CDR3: CASSTRLPHYEQYF
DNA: TGTGCCAGCAGTACTCGTCTCCCCCACTACGAGCAGTACTTC

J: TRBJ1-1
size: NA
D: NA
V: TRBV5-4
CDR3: CASSLLDAEAFF
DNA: TGTGCCAGCAGCTTGTTAGATGCTGAAGCTTTCTTT

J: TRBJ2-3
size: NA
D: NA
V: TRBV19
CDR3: CASMGGQLTDTQYF
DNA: TGTGCCAGTATGGGGGGACAGCTCACAGATACGCAGTATTTT

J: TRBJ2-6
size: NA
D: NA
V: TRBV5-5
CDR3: CASSPVGVALSGANVLTF
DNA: TGTGCCAGCAGCCCGGTGGGTGTAGCACTCTCTGGGGCCAACGTCCTGACTTTC

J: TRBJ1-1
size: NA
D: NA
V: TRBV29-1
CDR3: CSVVGSGDTEAFF
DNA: TGCAGCGTTGTAGGATCGGGGGACACTGAAGCTTTCTTT

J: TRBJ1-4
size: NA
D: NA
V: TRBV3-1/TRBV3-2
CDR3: CASSPDRSKLFF
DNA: TGTGCCAGCAGCCCAGACAGGTCTAAACTGTTTTTT

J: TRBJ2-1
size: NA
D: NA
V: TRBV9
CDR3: CASSVDRDPTSSYNEQFF
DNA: TGTGCCAGCAGCGTAGACAGGGACCCCACGAGCTCCTACAATGAGCAGTTCTTC

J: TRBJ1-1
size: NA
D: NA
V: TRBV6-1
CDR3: CASSDRGSFMNTEAFF
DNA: TGTGCCAGTAGTGATAGGGGATCCTTCATGAACACTGAAGCTTTCTTT

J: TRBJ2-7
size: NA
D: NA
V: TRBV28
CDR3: CASRITRIQGEQYF
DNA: TGTGCCAGCAGAATAACTAGAATCCAAGGCGAGCAGTACTTC

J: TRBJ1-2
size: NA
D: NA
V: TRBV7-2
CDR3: CASTPGAQAIGYTF
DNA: TGTGCCAGCACCCCCGGAGCTCAAGCAATTGGCTACACCTTC

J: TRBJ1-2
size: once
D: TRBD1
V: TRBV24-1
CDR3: CATSDWTGNGYTF
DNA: TGTGCCACCAGTGATTGGACAGGGAACGGCTACACCTTC

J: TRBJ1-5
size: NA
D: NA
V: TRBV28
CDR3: CASSQTLYRGGQPQHF
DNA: TGTGCCAGCAGCCAAACCCTGTATCGTGGCGGTCAGCCCCAGCATTTT

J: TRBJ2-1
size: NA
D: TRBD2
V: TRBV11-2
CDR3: CASSLAWIGAGVYEQFF
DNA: TGTGCCAGCAGCTTAGCTTGGATCGGGGCGGGAGTGTATGAGCAGTTCTTC

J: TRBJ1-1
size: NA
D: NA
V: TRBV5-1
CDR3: CASSLLVTGNTEAFF
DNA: TGCGCCAGCAGTTTATTGGTTACTGGGAACACTGAAGCTTTCTTT

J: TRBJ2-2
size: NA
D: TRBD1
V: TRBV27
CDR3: CASSSGQGAIKGELFF
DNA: TGTGCCAGCAGTTCAGGACAGGGTGCAATAAAGGGGGAGCTGTTTTTT

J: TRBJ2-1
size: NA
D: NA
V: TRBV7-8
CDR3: CASSLMGGAGEDEQFF
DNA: TGTGCCAGCAGCTTAATGGGCGGAGCGGGTGAGGATGAGCAGTTCTTC

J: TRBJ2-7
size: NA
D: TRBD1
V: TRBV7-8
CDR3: CASSTRDRDLYEQYF
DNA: TGTGCCAGCAGCACTCGCGACAGGGATCTCTACGAGCAGTACTTC

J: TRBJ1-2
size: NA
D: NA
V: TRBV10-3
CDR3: CAISGWGVPNYGYTF
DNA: TGTGCCATCAGTGGTTGGGGGGTTCCAAACTATGGCTACACCTTC

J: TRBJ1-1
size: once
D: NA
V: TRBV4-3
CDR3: CASSQDLSGGSTEAFF
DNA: TGCGCCAGCAGCCAAGATCTTTCCGGCGGGAGTACTGAAGCTTTCTTT